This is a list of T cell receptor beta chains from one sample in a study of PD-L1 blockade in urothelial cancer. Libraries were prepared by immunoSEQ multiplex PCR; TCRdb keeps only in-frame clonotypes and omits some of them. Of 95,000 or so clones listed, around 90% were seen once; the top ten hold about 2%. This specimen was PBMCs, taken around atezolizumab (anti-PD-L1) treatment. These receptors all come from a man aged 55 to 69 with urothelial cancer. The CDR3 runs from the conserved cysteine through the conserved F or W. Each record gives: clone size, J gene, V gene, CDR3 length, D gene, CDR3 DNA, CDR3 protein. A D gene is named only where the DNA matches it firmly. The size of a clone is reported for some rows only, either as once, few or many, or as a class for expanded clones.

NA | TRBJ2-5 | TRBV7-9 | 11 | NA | TGTGCCAGCAGCTCGGGGGAGACCCAGTACTTC | CASSSGETQYF
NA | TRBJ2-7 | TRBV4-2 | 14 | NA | TGTGCCAGCAGCCAAGGGGCCGGCTCCTACGAGCAGTACTTC | CASSQGAGSYEQYF
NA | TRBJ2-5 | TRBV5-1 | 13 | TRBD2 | TGCGCCAGCCTGGGACTAGCGGGGGAGACCCAGTACTTC | CASLGLAGETQYF
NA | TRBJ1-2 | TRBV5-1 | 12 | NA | TGCGCCAGCAGGGAAGGGGGGGATGGCTACACCTTC | CASREGGDGYTF
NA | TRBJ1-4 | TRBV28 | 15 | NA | TGTGCCAGCAGTCAGGGGCCACAGTTTAATGAAAAACTGTTTTTT | CASSQGPQFNEKLFF
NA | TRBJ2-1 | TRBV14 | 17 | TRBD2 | TGTGCCAGCAGCCAAGCGGTGGGGACTAGCGGATACAATGAGCAGTTCTTC | CASSQAVGTSGYNEQFF
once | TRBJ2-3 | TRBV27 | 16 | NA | TGTGCCAGCAGTCTAACCGGGGGGCCGCGCACAGATACGCAGTATTTT | CASSLTGGPRTDTQYF
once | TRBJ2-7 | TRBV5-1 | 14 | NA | TGCGCCAGCAGCTTGGAGGGACTTCACTACGAGCAGTACTTC | CASSLEGLHYEQYF
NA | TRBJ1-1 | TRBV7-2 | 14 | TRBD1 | TGTGCCAGCAGCGCCCGCGCAGGGGGCACTGAAGCTTTCTTT | CASSARAGGTEAFF
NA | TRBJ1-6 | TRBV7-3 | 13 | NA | TGTGCCAGCAGCTTAACACAAGGGGCACCCCTCCACTTT | CASSLTQGAPLHF
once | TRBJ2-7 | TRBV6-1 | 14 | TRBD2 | TGTGCCAGCAGTGCCTCTCCCGGGAGGAACGAGCAGTACTTC | CASSASPGRNEQYF
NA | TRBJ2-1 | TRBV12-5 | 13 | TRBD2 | TGTGCTAGTGGAAGCGGGGCATACAATGAGCAGTTCTTC | CASGSGAYNEQFF
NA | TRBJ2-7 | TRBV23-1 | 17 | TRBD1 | TGCGCCAGCGGACGACTTGAAGAGACAGGGGGTCAAGGCGAGCAGTACTTC | CASGRLEETGGQGEQYF
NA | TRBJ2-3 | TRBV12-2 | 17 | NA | TGTGCAAGTCGGCCCTATACTAGCGGGAGGGGTACAGATACGCAGTATTTT | CASRPYTSGRGTDTQYF
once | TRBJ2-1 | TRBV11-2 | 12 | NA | TGTGCCAGCAGTTCGAACCGGGGAGAGCAGTTCTTC | CASSSNRGEQFF